The 26 T cell receptor beta chains below all came from one sample that was sequenced in a study of T cells in Graves' hyperthyroidism and ophthalmopathy. Amplification yielded TCR beta CDR3 regions, with RNA transcripts as the source. RT-PCR in the first round (using the HTBI primer set) targeted the TCR CDR3. MiXCR, run by TCRdb on the multiplex PCR reads, gives a single entry per CDR3 protein. The sample shows about 720,000 distinct CDR3 sequences, around 15% of them seen only once. The sequencing input was blood. The source of these receptors is a man between 18 and 35 years old with Graves' hyperthyroidism.

This clonotype was seen ten or more times. The gene calls are TRBV2 and TRBJ2-7, with D possibly called TRBD1 or TRBD2 (5 bases each). V was trimmed by 4 bases and J by 3 bases, leaving 22 bases between them. The CDR3 loop spans 17 amino acids. Germline CDR1 is SNHLY and CDR2 is FYNNEI. The DNA of the CDR3 is TGTGCCAGCAGTGGCGTACAGGACTCGGGCTTTCGCTACGAGCAGTACTTC. The encoded protein is CASSGVQDSGFRYEQYF.

This clonotype turned up a few times. The genes are TRBV5-8 and TRBJ2-7; either TRBD1 or TRBD2 may fit D (5 bases each). Trimming took 7 bases from V and 2 from J, leaving 10 bases between them. There are 12 residues in the CDR3. Germline CDR1 and CDR2: SGHTS and YDEGEE. The CDR3 sequence: CASRDGPYEQYF. CDR3 bases: TGTGCCAGCCGGGACGGACCCTACGAGCAGTACTTC.

This clonotype was picked up many times. This chain joins TRBV3-1 and TRBJ1-2; D uncertain. The CDR3 sequence is 16 residues long. Trimming removed 1 base from V and 4 bases from J, with 16 bases in between. The germline gives CDR1 LGHDT, CDR2 YNNKEL (reference sequence). CDR3 sequence reads: CASSQGGTEDLYGYTF. Written as DNA, the CDR3 is TGTGCCAGCAGCCAAGGGGGTACAGAAGACCTCTATGGCTACACCTTC.

This clonotype was seen repeatedly, ten times or more. The genes are TRBV5-1 and TRBJ2-7; a weak D match, TRBD1 (6 bases). Trimming took off 4 bases at V and 0 bases at J, with 11 bases between the two ends. The V gene's germline CDR1 is SGHRS and CDR2 YFSETQ. This CDR3 contains 14 residues. The CDR3 protein is CASSLMTGSYEQYF. The DNA of the CDR3 is TGCGCCAGCAGCCTAATGACAGGCTCCTACGAGCAGTACTTC.

The chain has TRBV5-1 and TRBJ1-1, with 11 bases matching TRBD1. With V trimmed by 3 bases and J by 0 bases, 7 bases remained unmatched. The CDR3 consists of 17 residues. Germline V gene data show CDR1 as SGHRS and CDR2 as YFSETQ. For the CDR3, the DNA is TGCGCCAGCAGCTCGGACAGGGGGCTTGGAATGAACACTGAAGCTTTCTTT. Its translation is CASSSDRGLGMNTEAFF.

In its sample, this clonotype was seen once. The rearrangement joins TRBV6-2 or TRBV6-3 to TRBJ2-1, with D perhaps given as TRBD1 or TRBD2 (5 bases each). The CDR3 runs to 16 residues. Germline V gene sequence: CDR1 MNHEY, CDR2 SVGEGT. The germline V and J ends were trimmed by 5 bases and 6 bases, with 20 bases remaining between them. The CDR3 here is CASSPLRGGTFNEQFF. In DNA form, the CDR3 reads TGTGCCAGCAGTCCCTTAAGGGGTGGGACCTTCAATGAGCAGTTCTTC.

This sequence joins TRBV5-1 and TRBJ2-3; TRBD2 aligns across 15 bases. This CDR3 has 18 amino acids. The junction had 9 bases not matched to a gene; V was cut back by 3 bases and J by 4 bases. Germline V gene lookup returns CDR1 SGHRS and CDR2 YFSETQ. This CDR3 reads CASSSGLAGGSLADTQYF. CDR3 in DNA: TGCGCCAGCAGCTCGGGACTAGCGGGAGGCTCCCTAGCAGATACGCAGTATTTT.

The V call is TRBV24-1, the J call TRBJ1-5, with no clear D. CDR1 KGHDR and CDR2 SFDVKD come from the germline V gene. CDR3 length equals 14 residues. V was cut by 4 bases and J by 5 bases, with 11 bases left in between. The CDR3 coding sequence is TGTGCCACCAGTGACCCTAGCGGGGATCAGCCCCAGCATTTT. It yields the protein CATSDPSGDQPQHF.

The rearrangement uses TRBV19 and TRBJ2-7, with 14 positions matching TRBD2. Germline V gives CDR1 LNHDA, CDR2 SQIVND (reference sequence). Unmatched junction bases numbered 5, after V lost 7 bases and J lost 3 bases. The CDR3 runs to 15 residues. CDR3 nucleotide sequence: TGTGCCAGTAACCGCGGACTAGCGGGAGGCTACGAGCAGTACTTC. Amino acid sequence: CASNRGLAGGYEQYF.

The chain employs TRBV5-1 and TRBJ1-1; D is ambiguous. This CDR3 has 16 residues. Germline CDR1 reads SGHRS; CDR2 reads YFSETQ. Trimming took off 0 bases at V and 7 bases at J, with 19 bases between the two ends. The CDR3 sequence is CASSLDPGRISGEAFF. CDR3 DNA: TGCGCCAGCAGCTTGGACCCTGGACGTATTTCGGGTGAAGCTTTCTTT.

As to this clonotype: A read error may be the cause here, since a much bigger clone is one base away. The chain has TRBV28 and TRBJ2-3, with TRBD2 matching 10 bases. Trimming removed 5 bases from V and 9 bases from J; junction bases left unmatched: 11. The CDR3 spans 15 residues. Germline CDR1 is MDHEN and CDR2 is SYDVKM. CDR3 region: CASSHPGLAQETQYF. In nucleotides, the CDR3 is TGTGCCAGCAGTCACCCGGGACTAGCGCAAGAGACGCAGTATTTT.

This clonotype was detected only a few times. This chain joins TRBV7-8 and TRBJ2-7; either TRBD1 or TRBD2 may fit D (5 bases each). CDR3 size: 16 residues. Germline lookup yields CDR1 SGHVS and CDR2 FQNEAQ. The V end lost 5 bases, the J end lost 3 bases, and 20 bases lay between the germline ends. The CDR3 DNA follows: TGTGCCAGCAGCGTGGACGGGACGAAGGTTGGCTACGAGCAGTACTTC. Translation gives CASSVDGTKVGYEQYF. The full variable domain, completed using reference TRBV7-8 and TRBJ2-7, is GAGVSQSPRYKVAKRGQDVALRCDPISGHVSLFWYQQALGQGPEFLTYFQNEAQLDKSGLPSDRFFAERPEGSVSTLKIQRTQQEDSAVYLCASSVDGTKVGYEQYFGPGTRLTVT.

This chain links TRBV24-1 with TRBJ2-5; possibly TRBD1 for D (6 bases). V was trimmed by 4 bases and J by 0 bases, leaving 11 bases between them. Germline CDR1 and CDR2: KGHDR and SFDVKD. The CDR3 has 15 residues. CDR3 amino acids: CATSDPQGHQETQYF. CDR3 nucleotides: TGTGCCACCAGTGACCCACAGGGACACCAAGAGACCCAGTACTTC.

This clonotype was seen ten or more times. The DNA of the CDR3 is TGTGCCAGCAGCTTTCCGGGACAGGGGTCATACGAGCAGTACTTC. Protein: CASSFPGQGSYEQYF. V and J are TRBV7-2 and TRBJ2-7, with 10 bases aligning to TRBD1. V lost 3 bases and J lost 4; bases outside the gene matches: 6. The germline gives CDR1 SGHTA, CDR2 FQGNSA. This CDR3 has 15 amino acids.

In its sample, this clonotype was seen many times. The chain employs TRBV20-1 and TRBJ2-7; no clear D gene. This CDR3 contains 12 residues. Looked up from germline, CDR1 is DFQATT and CDR2 is SNEGSKA (reference sequence). Trimming stripped 6 bases from V and 0 bases from J, with 9 bases between. The CDR3 coding sequence is TGCAGTGCGAACCGATTCTCCTACGAGCAGTACTTC. This gives the protein CSANRFSYEQYF.

In this sample, this clonotype turned up a few times. The chain employs TRBV28 and TRBJ2-1; 12 nucleotides match TRBD2. With V trimmed by 5 bases and J by 4 bases, 6 bases remained unmatched. This CDR3 spans 16 amino acids. The germline gives CDR1 MDHEN, CDR2 SYDVKM. The CDR3 protein is CASSRRLAGEYNEQFF. The CDR3 DNA sequence: TGTGCCAGCAGTCGCCGACTAGCGGGAGAGTACAATGAGCAGTTCTTC.

This clonotype was seen more than once but under ten times. The rearrangement joins TRBV20-1 to TRBJ2-1, with TRBD1 as a possible D gene (6 bases). The length of the CDR3 is 14 residues. Trimming took off 2 bases at V and 1 base at J, with 9 bases between the two ends. CDR1 and CDR2 (germline): DFQATT, SNEGSKA (reference sequence). As DNA, the CDR3 is TGCAGTGCTAGAATCCAGGGGTCCTACAATGAGCAGTTCTTC. Translation gives CSARIQGSYNEQFF.

This clonotype was counted many times. The V and J genes are TRBV28 and TRBJ2-4; TRBD2 agrees at 8 bases. Losses at the gene ends were 6 bases for V and 1 base for J; bases not matched to a gene: 5. This CDR3 is 15 amino acids long. Per germline, CDR1 MDHEN and CDR2 SYDVKM. The CDR3 DNA reads TGTGCCAGCAGCCTCGCGGGGGGTGCCAAAAACATTCAGTACTTC. It yields the protein CASSLAGGAKNIQYF.

A word on this clonotype: At one boundary the junction diverges from the germline segment, which might be a read error. The chain carries TRBV7-9 and TRBJ2-7; 9 nucleotides match TRBD1. The V gene's germline CDR1 is SEHNR and CDR2 FQNEAQ (reference sequence). This CDR3 is 16 amino acids long. The CDR3 coding sequence is TGCGCCAGCAGCCAGTACGGGACAGGGATTTCCTACGAGCAGTACTTC. Its protein product is CASSQYGTGISYEQYF.

Details on this clonotype: The junction shows a germline mismatch at one end, possibly a read error. The chain recombines TRBV20-1 with TRBJ2-7; D tentatively fits TRBD1 or TRBD2 (5 bases each). This CDR3 is 13 amino acids long. The V gene's germline CDR1 is DFQATT and CDR2 SNEGSKA (reference sequence). The CDR3 DNA follows: TGCAGTGCCGGGACGAGAAGCTCCAACGAGCAGTACTTC. The encoded protein is CSAGTRSSNEQYF.

V usage is TRBV6-1 and J usage is TRBJ2-2; no clear D. This CDR3 contains 14 residues. Germline V CDR1 and CDR2: MNHNS, SASEGT. V lost 8 bases, J lost 0 bases, and 10 bases lay in between. The CDR3 spells CASALGSNTGELFF. The CDR3 nucleotides are TGTGCCAGCGCCTTGGGGTCGAACACCGGGGAGCTGTTTTTT.

The V gene is TRBV19, the J gene TRBJ1-3; the D gene is possibly TRBD1 (5 bases). Germline V gives CDR1 LNHDA, CDR2 SQIVND (reference sequence). Deletions cut 5 bases from V and 4 bases from J, with 12 bases between. The CDR3 loop spans 14 amino acids. This CDR3 is CASSVRGSGNTIYF. CDR3 DNA sequence: TGTGCCAGTAGTGTCCGGGGCAGCGGAAACACCATATATTTT.

This sequence joins TRBV10-3 and TRBJ2-1; 8 bases line up with TRBD2. CDR3 length: 16 residues. Germline V gene sequence: CDR1 ENHRY, CDR2 SYGVKD. J gave up 6 bases and V 3 bases, and 10 bases lay outside the gene matches. This CDR3 reads CAISDPAGEEINEQFF. In DNA, the CDR3 is TGTGCCATCAGTGACCCAGCGGGAGAGGAGATCAATGAGCAGTTCTTC.

This clonotype was seen only a few times. The V gene is TRBV15, the J gene TRBJ1-1; D gene uncertain. The ends were cut back, 5 bases at V and 3 bases at J, with 7 bases in the middle. The CDR3 has 12 residues. CDR1 is LNHNV and CDR2 is YYDKDF in the germline V gene (reference sequence). The CDR3 loop reads CATSGGYTEAFF. The CDR3, as DNA: TGTGCCACCAGCGGCGGGTACACTGAAGCTTTCTTT.

Many counts were recorded for this clonotype. This sequence joins TRBV20-1 and TRBJ2-1, with 8 positions matching TRBD1. CDR1 DFQATT and CDR2 SNEGSKA come from the germline V gene (reference sequence). With V trimmed by 4 bases and J by 4 bases, 6 bases remained unmatched. The length of the CDR3 is 14 residues. This CDR3 is CSATDRVAYNEQFF. The CDR3 region has the DNA TGCAGTGCTACGGACAGGGTCGCTTACAATGAGCAGTTCTTC.

This clonotype came up many times. The rearrangement uses TRBV28 and TRBJ1-2, with D unclear. Trimming pared 6 bases from V and 1 base from J, leaving 9 bases between. Germline-derived CDR1 and CDR2 are MDHEN and SYDVKM. This CDR3 has 13 amino acids. Here the CDR3 DNA reads TGTGCCAGCAGCTTAACAGTTAACTATGGCTACACCTTC. It specifies CASSLTVNYGYTF.